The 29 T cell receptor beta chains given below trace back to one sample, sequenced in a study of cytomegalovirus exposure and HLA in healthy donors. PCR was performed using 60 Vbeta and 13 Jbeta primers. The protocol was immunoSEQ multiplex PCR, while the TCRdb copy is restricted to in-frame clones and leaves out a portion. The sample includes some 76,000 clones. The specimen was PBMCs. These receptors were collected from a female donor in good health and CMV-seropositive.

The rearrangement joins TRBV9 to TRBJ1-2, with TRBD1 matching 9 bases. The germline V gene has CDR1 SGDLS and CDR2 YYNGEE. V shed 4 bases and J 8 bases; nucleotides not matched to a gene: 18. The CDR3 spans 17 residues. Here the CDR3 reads CASSQPGTGSGWEGYTF. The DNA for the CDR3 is TGTGCCAGCAGCCAACCCGGGACAGGGTCGGGGTGGGAAGGCTACACCTTC.

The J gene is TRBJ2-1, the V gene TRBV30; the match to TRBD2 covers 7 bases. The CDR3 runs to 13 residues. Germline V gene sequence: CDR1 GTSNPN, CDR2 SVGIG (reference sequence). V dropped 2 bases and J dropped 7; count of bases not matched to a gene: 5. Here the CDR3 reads CAWSPYSGNEQFF. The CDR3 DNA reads TGTGCCTGGAGTCCGTATAGCGGGAATGAGCAGTTCTTC.

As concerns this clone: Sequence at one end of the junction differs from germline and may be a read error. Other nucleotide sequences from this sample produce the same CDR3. The CDR3 DNA sequence: TGCGCCAGCCAAGCCGGGGGTAGGAATGAAAAACTGTTTTTC. Encoded protein: CASQAGGRNEKLFF. The V gene is TRBV4-1, the J gene TRBJ1-4; a weak D match, TRBD1 (5 bases). The CDR3 consists of 14 residues. Germline V gene sequence: CDR1 MGHRA, CDR2 YSYEKL.

This CDR3 is CAWSRASGRRETQYF. The CDR3, as DNA: TGTGCCTGGAGCCGCGCTAGCGGGAGACGAGAGACCCAGTACTTC. This sequence joins TRBV30 and TRBJ2-5; TRBD2 agrees at 10 bases. Germline V gene data show CDR1 as GTSNPN and CDR2 as SVGIG (reference sequence). Trimming at V came to 3 bases and at J to 4 bases, leaving 8 bases not matched to a gene. The CDR3 is 15 residues long.

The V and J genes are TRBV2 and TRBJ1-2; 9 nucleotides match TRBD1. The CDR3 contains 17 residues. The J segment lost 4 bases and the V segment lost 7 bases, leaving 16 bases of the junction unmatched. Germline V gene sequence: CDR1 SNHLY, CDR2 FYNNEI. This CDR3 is CASMEELTGTGRYGYTF. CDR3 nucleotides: TGTGCCAGCATGGAGGAATTAACCGGGACAGGGCGCTATGGCTACACCTTC.

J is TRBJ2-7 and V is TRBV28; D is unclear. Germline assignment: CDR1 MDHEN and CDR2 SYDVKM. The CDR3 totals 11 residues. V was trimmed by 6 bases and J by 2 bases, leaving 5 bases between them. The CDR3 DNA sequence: TGTGCCAGCAGGAGGACCTACGAGCAGTACTTC. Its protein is CASRRTYEQYF.

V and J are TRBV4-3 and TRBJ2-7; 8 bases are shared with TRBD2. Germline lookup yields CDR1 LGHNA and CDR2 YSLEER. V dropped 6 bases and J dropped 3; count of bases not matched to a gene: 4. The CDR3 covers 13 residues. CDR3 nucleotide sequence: TGCGCCAGCAGTCAGGGACTAGTCTACGAGCAGTACTTC. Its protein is CASSQGLVYEQYF.

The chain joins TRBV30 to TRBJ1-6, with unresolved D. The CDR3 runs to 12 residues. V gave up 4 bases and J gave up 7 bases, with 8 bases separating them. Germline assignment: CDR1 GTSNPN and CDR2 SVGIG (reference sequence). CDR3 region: CAWTGLNSPLHF. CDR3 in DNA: TGTGCCTGGACGGGTCTCAATTCACCCCTCCACTTT.

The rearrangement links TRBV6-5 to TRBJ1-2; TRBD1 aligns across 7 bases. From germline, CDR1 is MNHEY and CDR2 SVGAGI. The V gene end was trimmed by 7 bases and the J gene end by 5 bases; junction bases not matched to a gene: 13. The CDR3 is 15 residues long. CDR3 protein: CASMPWGQQLYGYTF. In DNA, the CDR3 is TGTGCCAGCATGCCCTGGGGACAGCAGCTTTATGGCTACACCTTC.

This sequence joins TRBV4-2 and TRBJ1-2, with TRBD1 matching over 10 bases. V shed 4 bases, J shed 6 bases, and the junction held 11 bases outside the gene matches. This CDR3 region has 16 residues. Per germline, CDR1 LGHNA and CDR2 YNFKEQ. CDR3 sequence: CASSPLGRDRGDGYTF. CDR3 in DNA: TGTGCCAGCAGCCCTCTGGGAAGGGACAGGGGTGATGGCTACACCTTC.

The CDR3 protein is CASNRLAGVNEQFF. CDR3 DNA: TGTGCCAGCAACAGGCTAGCGGGAGTTAATGAGCAGTTCTTC. The chain has TRBV27 and TRBJ2-1; TRBD2 matches at 10 bases. After removal of 7 bases from V and 7 bases from J, the junction contained 7 bases not matched to a gene. Looked up from germline, CDR1 is MNHEY and CDR2 is SMNVEV (reference sequence). The CDR3 has 14 residues.

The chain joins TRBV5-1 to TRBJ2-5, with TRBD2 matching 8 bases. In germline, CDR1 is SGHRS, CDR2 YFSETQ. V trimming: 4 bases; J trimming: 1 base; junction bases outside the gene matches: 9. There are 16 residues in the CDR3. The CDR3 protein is CASSGGAGGTQETQYF. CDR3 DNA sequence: TGCGCCAGCAGCGGGGGTGCGGGGGGTACCCAAGAGACCCAGTACTTC.

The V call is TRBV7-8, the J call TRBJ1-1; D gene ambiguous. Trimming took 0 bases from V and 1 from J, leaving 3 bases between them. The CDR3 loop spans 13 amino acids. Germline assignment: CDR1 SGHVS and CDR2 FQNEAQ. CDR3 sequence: CASSLARNTEAFF. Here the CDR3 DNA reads TGTGCCAGCAGCTTAGCCAGGAACACTGAAGCTTTCTTT.

The CDR3 DNA sequence: TGCGCCAGCAGCCAAGATCGCCAGGGGGCAGTTTATGGCTACACCTTC. This encodes CASSQDRQGAVYGYTF. The chain links TRBV4-3 to TRBJ1-2; 8 positions match TRBD1. Germline trimming cut 0 bases from V and 5 bases from J; bases unmatched to any gene: 8. In germline, CDR1 is LGHNA, CDR2 YSLEER. The CDR3 spans 16 residues.

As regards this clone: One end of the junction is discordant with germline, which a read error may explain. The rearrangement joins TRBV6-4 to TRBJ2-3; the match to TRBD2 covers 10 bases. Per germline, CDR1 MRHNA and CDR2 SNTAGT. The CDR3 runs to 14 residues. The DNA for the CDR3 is TGTGCCAGCAGTGACGGGCTAGCGGGGGATAAGCAGTATTTT. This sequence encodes CASSDGLAGDKQYF.

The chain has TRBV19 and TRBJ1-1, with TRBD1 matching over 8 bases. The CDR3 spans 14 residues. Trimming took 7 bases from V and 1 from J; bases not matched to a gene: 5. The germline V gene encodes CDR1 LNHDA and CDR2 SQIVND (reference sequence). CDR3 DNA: TGTGCCAGTACCAAAGACAGGGGGAACACTGAAGCTTTCTTT. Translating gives CASTKDRGNTEAFF.

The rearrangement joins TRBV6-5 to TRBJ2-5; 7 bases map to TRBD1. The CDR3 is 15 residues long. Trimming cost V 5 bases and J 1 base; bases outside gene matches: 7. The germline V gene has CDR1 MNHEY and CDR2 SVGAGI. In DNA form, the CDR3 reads TGTGCCAGCAGTAGGGCTGGGACAGCCCAAGAGACCCAGTACTTC. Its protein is CASSRAGTAQETQYF.

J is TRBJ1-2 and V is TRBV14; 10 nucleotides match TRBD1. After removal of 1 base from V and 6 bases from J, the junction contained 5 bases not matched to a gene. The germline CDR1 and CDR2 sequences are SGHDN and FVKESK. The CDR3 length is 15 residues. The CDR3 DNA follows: TGTGCCAGCAGCCAAGTAAGACAGGGGGCCCATGGCTACACCTTC. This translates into CASSQVRQGAHGYTF.

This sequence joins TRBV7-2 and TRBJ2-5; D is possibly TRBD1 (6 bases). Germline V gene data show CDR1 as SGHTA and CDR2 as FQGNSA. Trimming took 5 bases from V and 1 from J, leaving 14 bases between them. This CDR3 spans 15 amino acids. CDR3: CASSRNQGSQETQYF. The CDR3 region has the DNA TGTGCCAGCAGCCGGAACCAGGGGTCCCAAGAGACCCAGTACTTC.

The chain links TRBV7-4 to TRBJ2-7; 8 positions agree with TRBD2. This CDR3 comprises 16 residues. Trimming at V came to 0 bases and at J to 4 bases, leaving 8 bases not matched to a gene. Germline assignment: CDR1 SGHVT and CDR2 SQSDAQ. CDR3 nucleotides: TGTGCCAGCAGCTTAGCGCCCCAGCGGGAGAGGTACGAGCAGTACTTC. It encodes CASSLAPQRERYEQYF.

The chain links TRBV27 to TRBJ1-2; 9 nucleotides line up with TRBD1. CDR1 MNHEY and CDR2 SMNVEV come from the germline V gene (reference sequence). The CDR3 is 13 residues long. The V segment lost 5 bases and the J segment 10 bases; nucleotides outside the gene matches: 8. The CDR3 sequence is CASSRRDRDFYTF. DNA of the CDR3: TGTGCCAGCAGTCGACGGGACAGGGATTTCTACACCTTC.

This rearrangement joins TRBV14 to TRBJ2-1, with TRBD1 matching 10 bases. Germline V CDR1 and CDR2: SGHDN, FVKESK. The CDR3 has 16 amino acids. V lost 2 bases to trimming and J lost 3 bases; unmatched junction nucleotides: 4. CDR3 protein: CASSQRGQGVYNEQFF. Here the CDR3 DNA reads TGTGCCAGCAGCCAAAGAGGACAGGGGGTCTACAATGAGCAGTTCTTC.

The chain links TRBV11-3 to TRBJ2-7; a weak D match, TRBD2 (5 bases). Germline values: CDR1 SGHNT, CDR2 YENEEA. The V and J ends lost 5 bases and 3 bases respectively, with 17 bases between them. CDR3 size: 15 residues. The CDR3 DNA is TGTGCCAGCAGCCCCAGATACGGGAAATTCTACGAGCAGTACTTC. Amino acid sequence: CASSPRYGKFYEQYF.

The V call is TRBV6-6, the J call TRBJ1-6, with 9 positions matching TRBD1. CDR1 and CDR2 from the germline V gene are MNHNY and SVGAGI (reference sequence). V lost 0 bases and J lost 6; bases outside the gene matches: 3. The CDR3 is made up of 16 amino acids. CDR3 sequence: CASSYSRDRVNSPLHF. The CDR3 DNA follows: TGTGCCAGCAGTTACTCTCGGGACAGGGTTAATTCACCCCTCCACTTT.

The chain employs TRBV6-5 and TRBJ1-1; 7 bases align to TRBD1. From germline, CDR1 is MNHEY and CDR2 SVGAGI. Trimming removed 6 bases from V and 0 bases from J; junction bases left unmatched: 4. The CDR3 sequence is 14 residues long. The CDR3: CASRAGQVNTEAFF. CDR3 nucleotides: TGTGCCAGCAGGGCCGGACAGGTGAACACTGAAGCTTTCTTT.

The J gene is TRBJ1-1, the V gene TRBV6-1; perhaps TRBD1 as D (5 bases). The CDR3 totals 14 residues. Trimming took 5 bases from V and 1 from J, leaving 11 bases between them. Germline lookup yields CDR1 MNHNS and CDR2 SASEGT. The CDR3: CASSTLTENTEAFF. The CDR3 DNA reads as TGTGCCAGCAGTACGCTGACAGAGAACACTGAAGCTTTCTTT.

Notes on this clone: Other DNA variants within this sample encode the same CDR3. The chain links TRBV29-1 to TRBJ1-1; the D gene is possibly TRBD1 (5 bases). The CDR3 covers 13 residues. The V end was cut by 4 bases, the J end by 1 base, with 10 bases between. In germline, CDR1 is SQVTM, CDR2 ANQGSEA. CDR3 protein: CSVAGRANTEAFF. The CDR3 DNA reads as TGCAGCGTTGCAGGCAGGGCGAACACTGAAGCTTTCTTT.

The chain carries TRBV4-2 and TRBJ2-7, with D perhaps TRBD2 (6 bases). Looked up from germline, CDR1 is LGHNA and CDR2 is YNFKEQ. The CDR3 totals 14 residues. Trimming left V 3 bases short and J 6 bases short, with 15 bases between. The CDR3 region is CASSQRRLGGEQYF. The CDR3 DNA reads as TGTGCCAGCAGCCAGAGGAGACTAGGTGGCGAGCAGTACTTC.

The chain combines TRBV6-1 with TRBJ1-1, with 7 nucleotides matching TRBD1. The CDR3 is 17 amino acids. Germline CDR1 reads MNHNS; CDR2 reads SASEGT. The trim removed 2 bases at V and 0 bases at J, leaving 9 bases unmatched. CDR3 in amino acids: CASSEFIGQEMNTEAFF. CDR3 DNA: TGTGCCAGCAGTGAATTCATCGGACAGGAAATGAACACTGAAGCTTTCTTT.